Below are 27 T cell receptor beta chains sequenced from a single sample in a study of T-cell reconstitution after alpha-beta-depleted transplantation in children. The TCRbeta library was prepared with unique molecular identifiers. TCRdb passed the PCR reads through MiXCR, listing each CDR3 protein once. The sample includes hundreds of thousands of distinct CDR3 sequences, 16% of them seen just once. The material sequenced was PBMCs from the stem cell graft donor, taken from the stem cell graft. The receptors originated from a human donor who donated a stem cell graft to a child with acute myeloid leukemia.

This clonotype was observed at least ten times. This rearrangement joins TRBV12-3 or TRBV12-4 to TRBJ1-3, with 7 bases lining up with TRBD1. The CDR3 is 14 residues long. The V gene end was trimmed by 5 bases and the J gene end by 5 bases; junction bases not matched to a gene: 6. The CDR3 DNA reads TGTGCCAGCAGTAGACAGGGAGGAAGAAACACCATATATTTT. It specifies CASSRQGGRNTIYF.

The gene calls are TRBV5-1 and TRBJ2-3; D possibly corresponds to TRBD2 (5 bases). This CDR3 contains 19 residues. Trimming stripped 0 bases from V and 3 bases from J, with 23 bases between. Germline values: CDR1 SGHRS, CDR2 YFSETQ. The CDR3, as DNA: TGCGCCAGCAGCTTGGTAGGAGGTCCGTACGAGGACCCTACAGATACGCAGTATTTT. This translates into CASSLVGGPYEDPTDTQYF. Looking up the rest from reference TRBV5-1 and TRBJ2-3 gives the full variable domain: KAGVTQTPRYLIKTRGQQVTLSCSPISGHRSVSWYQQTPGQGLQFLFEYFSETQRNKGNFPGRFSGRQFSNSRSEMNVSTLELGDSALYLCASSLVGGPYEDPTDTQYFGPGTRLTVL.

The gene calls are TRBV30 and TRBJ2-1; D uncertain. This CDR3 has 17 amino acids. Trimming took off 0 bases at V and 0 bases at J, with 15 bases between the two ends. Looked up from germline, CDR1 is GTSNPN and CDR2 is SVGIG (reference sequence). The CDR3 sequence: CAWSVMAKGSSYNEQFF. The DNA for the CDR3 is TGTGCCTGGAGTGTGATGGCCAAGGGAAGCTCCTACAATGAGCAGTTCTTC. Full variable domain (rest looked up from reference TRBV30 and TRBJ2-1): SQTIHQWPATLVQPVGSPLSLECTVEGTSNPNLYWYRQAAGRGLQLLFYSVGIGQISSEVPQNLSASRPQDRQFILSSKKLLLSDSGFYLCAWSVMAKGSSYNEQFFGPGTRLTVL.

This clonotype appeared many times. This chain links TRBV12-3 or TRBV12-4 with TRBJ1-1; unclear D gene. The CDR3 length is 11 residues. Trimming removed 4 bases at V and 8 bases at J, with 8 bases between. The CDR3 loop reads CASSSGPEAFF. CDR3 nucleotide sequence: TGTGCCAGCAGTTCGGGCCCGGAAGCTTTCTTT.

About this clonotype: Relative to the germline gene, one junction end is altered; a read error may explain this. The gene calls are TRBV7-2 and TRBJ2-3; 7 bases fit TRBD1. The CDR3 extends over 14 amino acids. CDR1 SGHTA and CDR2 FQGNSA come from the germline V gene. The CDR3 DNA reads TGTGCCAGCAGCCTAGGGACAGCCACAGATATGCAGTATTTT. Its translation: CASSLGTATDMQYF. The full variable domain, rest sourced from reference TRBV7-2 and TRBJ2-3, is GAGVSQSPSNKVTEKGKDVELRCDPISGHTALYWYRQSLGQGLEFLIYFQGNSAPDKSGLPSDRFSAERTGGSVSTLTIQRTQQEDSAVYLCASSLGTATDMQYFGPGTRLTVL.

Many counts were recorded for this clonotype. The chain uses TRBV29-1 and TRBJ1-1; TRBD1 matches at 7 bases. J lost 1 base, V lost 5 bases, and 4 bases had no gene match. Germline assignment: CDR1 SQVTM and CDR2 ANQGSEA. The CDR3 length is 13 residues. The CDR3 coding sequence is TGCAGCGTTAGAAAGGGGGCGAACACTGAAGCTTTCTTT. It translates to CSVRKGANTEAFF.

V and J are TRBV6-1 and TRBJ2-7, with D possibly TRBD2 on 5 matching bases. In germline, CDR1 is MNHNS, CDR2 SASEGT. The germline V and J ends were trimmed by 2 bases and 5 bases, with 16 bases remaining between them. The CDR3 runs to 15 residues. The CDR3 here is CASSETVAGGDEQYV. Written as DNA, the CDR3 is TGTGCCAGCAGTGAAACGGTCGCAGGAGGAGACGAGCAGTACGTC.

This clonotype was picked up many times. This chain joins TRBV9 and TRBJ2-2, with D possibly TRBD1 on 5 matching bases. The germline gives CDR1 SGDLS, CDR2 YYNGEE. The CDR3 is made up of 16 amino acids. The V and J ends lost 0 bases and 0 bases respectively, with 9 bases between them. CDR3 nucleotide sequence: TGTGCCAGCAGCGTAGAAGGACAACCGAACACCGGGGAGCTGTTTTTT. Encoded protein: CASSVEGQPNTGELFF.

This clonotype was detected many times. The gene calls are TRBV6-6 and TRBJ2-3, with 7 bases identical to TRBD2. The CDR3 length is 13 residues. V shed 6 bases and J 4 bases; nucleotides not matched to a gene: 4. Germline V gene lookup returns CDR1 MNHNY and CDR2 SVGAGI (reference sequence). The CDR3 DNA reads as TGTGCCAGCAGCCCCGGACTAGCAGATACGCAGTATTTT. Its translation is CASSPGLADTQYF.

This clonotype was observed a few times. The chain couples TRBV6-4 to TRBJ2-7; 7 nucleotides agree with TRBD1. The CDR3 is 14 residues long. Germline CDR1 reads MRHNA; CDR2 reads SNTAGT. The junction had 9 bases not matched to a gene; V was cut back by 7 bases and J by 3 bases. This chain's CDR3 is CASNPRGQFYEQYV. DNA of the CDR3: TGTGCCAGCAATCCCCGGGGACAGTTCTACGAGCAGTACGTC.

This clonotype was counted at least ten times. CDR3 loop: CASSGDYRGSYEQYF. CDR3 nucleotides: TGTGCCAGCAGCGGAGATTATCGGGGTTCCTACGAGCAGTACTTC. This chain links TRBV7-9 with TRBJ2-7; a weak D match, TRBD2 (5 bases). Trimming took 5 bases from V and 1 from J, leaving 15 bases between them. The length of the CDR3 is 15 residues. Per germline, CDR1 SEHNR and CDR2 FQNEAQ (reference sequence).

DNA of the CDR3: TGCGCCAGCAGCCAAGATAGAGCGGGGAGCACAGATACGCAGTATTTT. Its protein is CASSQDRAGSTDTQYF. J is TRBJ2-3 and V is TRBV4-3; TRBD2 agrees at 7 bases. Germline assignment: CDR1 LGHNA and CDR2 YSLEER. The ends lost 0 bases at V and 0 bases at J; junction bases unmatched: 3. The CDR3 has 16 residues.

This clonotype was recorded a few times. The chain combines TRBV11-2 with TRBJ1-2; no reliable D call. The V and J ends lost 1 base and 0 bases respectively, with 18 bases between them. CDR1 and CDR2 from the germline V gene are SGHAT and FQNNGV. The CDR3 length is 18 residues. The CDR3, as DNA: TGTGCCAGCAGCTTAGTCCCATTAGGTCCTACAGCTAACTATGGCTACACCTTC. This encodes CASSLVPLGPTANYGYTF.

This clonotype showed up just a few times. The V call is TRBV20-1, the J call TRBJ2-1; D is possibly TRBD1 or TRBD2 (5 bases each). This CDR3 is built from 15 residues. Trimming stripped 6 bases from V and 5 bases from J, with 20 bases between. Germline loops: CDR1 DFQATT, CDR2 SNEGSKA (reference sequence). The chain's CDR3 is CSAPLPGRINNEQFF. The CDR3 DNA is TGCAGTGCACCCCTTCCAGGGAGAATTAACAATGAGCAGTTCTTC.

Only one count was recorded for this clonotype. Because it lacks the conserved phenylalanine or tryptophan at the end, this CDR3 is likely a read error. V and J are TRBV4-3 and TRBJ2-3; perhaps TRBD2 as D (6 bases). This CDR3 has 17 residues. Trimming removed 1 base from V and 2 bases from J, with 16 bases in between. The germline V gene has CDR1 LGHNA and CDR2 YSLEER. CDR3 in amino acids: CASSQVFAGPSTDTQYL. The CDR3 DNA follows: TGCGCCAGCAGCCAAGTGTTCGCGGGGCCCTCCACAGATACGCAGTATCTT.

This clonotype was observed many times. The V and J genes are TRBV29-1 and TRBJ2-2; 16 bases match TRBD2. CDR3 size: 16 residues. CDR1 SQVTM and CDR2 ANQGSEA come from the germline V gene. CDR3 residues: CSGGLAGGPGTGELFF. CDR3 DNA sequence: TGCAGTGGGGGACTAGCGGGGGGGCCTGGCACCGGGGAGCTGTTTTTT.

This clonotype was seen repeatedly, ten times or more. The chain uses TRBV20-1 and TRBJ1-1; D gene unclear. CDR3 size: 11 residues. Germline V lookup: CDR1 DFQATT, CDR2 SNEGSKA (reference sequence). The V and J ends lost 3 bases and 8 bases respectively, with 10 bases between them. The CDR3 DNA follows: TGCAGTGCTAGTGTTCGAGGGGAAGCTTTCTTT. It encodes CSASVRGEAFF.

This clonotype was seen repeatedly, ten times or more. The V call is TRBV20-1, the J call TRBJ1-6, with 7 positions matching TRBD1. J lost 9 bases, V lost 5 bases, and 10 bases had no gene match. This CDR3 has 14 amino acids. Germline V lookup: CDR1 DFQATT, CDR2 SNEGSKA (reference sequence). The CDR3 region is CSAASAGGGSPLHF. In nucleotides, the CDR3 is TGCAGTGCTGCTAGTGCAGGGGGAGGTTCACCCCTCCACTTT.

The chain joins TRBV5-1 to TRBJ2-5; 10 nucleotides align to TRBD1. CDR1 is SGHRS, CDR2 YFSETQ, per germline. Trimming at V came to 1 base and at J to 1 base, leaving 1 base not matched to a gene. The CDR3 has 15 residues. CDR3 coding DNA: TGCGCCAGCAGCTTGCGGACAGGGGGCCAAGAGACCCAGTACTTC. Its protein product is CASSLRTGGQETQYF.

This clonotype was recorded many times. This chain joins TRBV20-1 and TRBJ2-2; weak D call: TRBD2 (7 bases). With 3 bases removed from V and 3 bases from J, the gap between germline ends came to 14 bases. The CDR3 has 15 residues. Germline loops: CDR1 DFQATT, CDR2 SNEGSKA (reference sequence). The CDR3 coding sequence is TGCAGTGCTAGTCGGGGGGCTTGGGACACCGGGGAGCTGTTTTTT. Its translation: CSASRGAWDTGELFF.

The chain has TRBV6-2 or TRBV6-3 and TRBJ1-1; 7 nucleotides line up with TRBD1. The CDR3 runs 14 residues. Germline CDR1 and CDR2: MNHEY and SVGEGT. With 6 bases clipped from V and 3 bases from J, the junction kept 7 bases outside the gene matches. CDR3 in DNA: TGTGCCAGCAGGGCCCAACAGGGGCACACTGAAGCTTTCTTT. Its translation is CASRAQQGHTEAFF.

This clonotype was observed once. This may stem from a read error, because a much larger clone lies one nucleotide away. This CDR3 is CSARGRPDQPHHF. The CDR3 coding sequence is TGCAGTGCTAGAGGCAGGCCCGATCAGCCCCATCATTTT. This chain connects TRBV20-1 to TRBJ1-5; D is unclear. The germline V gene encodes CDR1 DFQATT and CDR2 SNEGSKA (reference sequence). This CDR3 comprises 13 residues.

This clonotype came up many times. The CDR3, as DNA: TGCAGTGCTAGAGGGGGGGGGCTAGGGAACACTGAAGCTTTCTTT. Protein sequence: CSARGGGLGNTEAFF. The chain has TRBV20-1 and TRBJ1-1, with D perhaps matching TRBD1 (6 bases). The V and J ends lost 1 base and 1 base respectively, with 13 bases between them. The V gene's germline CDR1 is DFQATT and CDR2 SNEGSKA (reference sequence). The CDR3 consists of 15 residues.

There are many counts of this clonotype. V is TRBV29-1 and J is TRBJ1-1; TRBD1 matches at 8 bases. The CDR3 length is 12 residues. V was pared by 6 bases and J by 5 bases, with 5 bases of the junction left unmatched. Per the germline V gene, CDR1 is SQVTM and CDR2 is ANQGSEA. The CDR3 region is CSVRTGRTEAFF. As DNA, the CDR3 is TGCAGCGTACGGACAGGGAGGACTGAAGCTTTCTTT.

This clonotype was observed many times. The rearrangement links TRBV5-6 to TRBJ2-4; 7 nucleotides line up with TRBD2. CDR1 is SGHDT, CDR2 YYEEEE, per germline. The CDR3 is 12 residues long. Germline trimming cut 3 bases from V and 7 bases from J; bases unmatched to any gene: 1. The CDR3 protein is CASSSGRNIQYF. In DNA, the CDR3 is TGTGCCAGCAGCTCCGGGAGGAACATTCAGTACTTC.

This chain connects TRBV6-1 to TRBJ2-3, with 8 bases identical to TRBD2. Germline CDR1 and CDR2: MNHNS and SASEGT. V dropped 6 bases and J dropped 5; count of bases not matched to a gene: 13. The CDR3 spans 16 residues. The CDR3 DNA sequence: TGTGCCAGCAGACCCCAAACCGGGACTAGTATAGATACGCAGTATTTT. Protein: CASRPQTGTSIDTQYF.

This chain links TRBV12-3 or TRBV12-4 with TRBJ1-1, with D possibly TRBD1 on 6 matching bases. Trimming removed 5 bases at V and 2 bases at J, with 18 bases between. The CDR3 is 16 residues long. The CDR3 is CASSVNAGDSNTEAFF. The CDR3 DNA sequence: TGTGCCAGCAGTGTAAACGCAGGGGACTCTAACACTGAAGCTTTCTTT.